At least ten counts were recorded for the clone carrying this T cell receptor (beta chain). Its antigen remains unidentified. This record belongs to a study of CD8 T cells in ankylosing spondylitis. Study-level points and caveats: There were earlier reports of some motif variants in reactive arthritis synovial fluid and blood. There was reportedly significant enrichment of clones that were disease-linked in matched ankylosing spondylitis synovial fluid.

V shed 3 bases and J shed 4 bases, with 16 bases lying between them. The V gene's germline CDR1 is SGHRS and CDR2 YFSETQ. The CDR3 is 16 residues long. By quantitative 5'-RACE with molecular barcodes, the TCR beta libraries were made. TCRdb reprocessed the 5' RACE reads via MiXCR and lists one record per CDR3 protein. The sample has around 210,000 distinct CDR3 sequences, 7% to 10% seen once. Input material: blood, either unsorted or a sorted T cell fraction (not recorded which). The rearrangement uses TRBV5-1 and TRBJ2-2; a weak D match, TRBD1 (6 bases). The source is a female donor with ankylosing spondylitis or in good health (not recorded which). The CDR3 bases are TGCGCCAGCAGCTCCAGGGGTCAGGGGATCACCGGGGAGCTGTTTTTT. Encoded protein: CASSSRGQGITGELFF.